A selection of T cell receptor beta chains follows, all from one sample in a study of neurological immune-mediated disorders. TCRdb redid the calling of the 5' RACE reads with MiXCR, one entry per CDR3 protein. This table holds tens of thousands of distinct CDR3 sequences, less than 10% found once. The sequenced material came from PBMCs. The source is a man aged 30 to 45 in good health. CDR3s include the opening cysteine and the closing phenylalanine or tryptophan. The order of the fields is J gene, V gene, clone size, CDR3 protein. Size is omitted from some rows. Given values are once, few, many or a class for expanded clones.

J: TRBJ1-1; V: TRBV7-8; size: many; CDR3: CASSLGVGRDNTEAFF
J: TRBJ2-7; V: TRBV3-1; size: many; CDR3: CASSQEAGVWDEQYF
J: TRBJ2-5; V: TRBV5-1; size: -; CDR3: CASSPPGTSGTETQYF
J: TRBJ2-7; V: TRBV12-3/TRBV12-4; size: -; CDR3: CASSLVGEVGEQYF
J: TRBJ2-5; V: TRBV7-9; size: few; CDR3: CASSGGQGALETQYF
J: TRBJ2-2; V: TRBV28; size: -; CDR3: CANSKRLPSGGELFF
J: TRBJ2-7; V: TRBV28; size: many; CDR3: CASSRLTSYEQYF
J: TRBJ1-6; V: TRBV7-9; size: many; CDR3: CASSLVINSPLHF
J: TRBJ2-3; V: TRBV20-1; size: many; CDR3: CSASPRGLSTDTQYF
J: TRBJ2-1; V: TRBV19; size: -; CDR3: CASSPGGNNEQFF
J: TRBJ1-3; V: TRBV5-1; size: many; CDR3: CASSLASGASSGNTIYF
J: TRBJ2-1; V: TRBV5-1; size: -; CDR3: CASSLVAGGPSSYNEQFF
J: TRBJ2-7; V: TRBV6-5; size: many; CDR3: CARISYEQYF
J: TRBJ1-1; V: TRBV5-1; size: many; CDR3: CASSLSQGHTEAFF
J: TRBJ1-4; V: TRBV5-1; size: -; CDR3: CASSLLTGGEKLFF
J: TRBJ1-4; V: TRBV5-1; size: many; CDR3: CASSVGVGDKKLFF
J: TRBJ1-1; V: TRBV20-1; size: many; CDR3: CSARPNSGPEAFF
J: TRBJ2-5; V: TRBV5-1; size: many; CDR3: CASSLRGTSGRGETQYF
J: TRBJ2-2; V: TRBV29-1; size: many; CDR3: CSAGLAASLANTGELFF
J: TRBJ2-7; V: TRBV27; size: many; CDR3: CASSSLTGAYEQYF
J: TRBJ1-5; V: TRBV20-1; size: many; CDR3: CSARPDRKRSQPQHF
J: TRBJ1-1; V: TRBV20-1; size: many; CDR3: CSARGTGHTEAFF
J: TRBJ2-3; V: TRBV3-1; size: few; CDR3: CASSQRPTSGTDTQYF
J: TRBJ2-1; V: TRBV12-3/TRBV12-4; size: many; CDR3: CASSFSQTGKLSEQFF
J: TRBJ1-3; V: TRBV7-9; size: many; CDR3: CASSPGDGNTIYF
J: TRBJ2-3; V: TRBV29-1; size: many; CDR3: CSVGTVGADTQYF
J: TRBJ1-1; V: TRBV27; size: -; CDR3: CASSRTGINTEAFF
J: TRBJ1-2; V: TRBV6-5; size: many; CDR3: CASSYYADRSYGYTF
J: TRBJ2-1; V: TRBV10-1; size: -; CDR3: CASSGQNADNEQFF
J: TRBJ1-1; V: TRBV5-5; size: many; CDR3: CASSIVDRGITEAFF
J: TRBJ2-7; V: TRBV10-3; size: many; CDR3: CAISDRPGQGAEQYF
J: TRBJ2-7; V: TRBV5-4; size: -; CDR3: CASRDRDFYEQYF
J: TRBJ1-2; V: TRBV4-1; size: many; CDR3: CASSHRNPYGYTF
J: TRBJ2-7; V: TRBV7-2; size: many; CDR3: CASSGTAGEQYF
J: TRBJ2-7; V: TRBV9; size: many; CDR3: CASSVGVGVYEQYF
J: TRBJ2-7; V: TRBV7-6; size: many; CDR3: CASSLRGSPWEQYF
J: TRBJ1-6; V: TRBV5-6; size: many; CDR3: CASSLSAGRLGSLHF
J: TRBJ2-2; V: TRBV29-1; size: -; CDR3: CSVGADRGETGELFF
J: TRBJ2-3; V: TRBV4-2; size: many; CDR3: CASSQDGSEITDTQYF
J: TRBJ2-1; V: TRBV27; size: many; CDR3: CASSPSLATGGVNEQFF
J: TRBJ2-6; V: TRBV27; size: many; CDR3: CASSFSWTGANVLTF
J: TRBJ2-1; V: TRBV4-1; size: many; CDR3: CASSQESLAGGNEQFF
J: TRBJ1-2; V: TRBV14; size: many; CDR3: CASSQRTYGYTF
J: TRBJ2-7; V: TRBV7-9; size: many; CDR3: CASSPPGVYEQYF
J: TRBJ1-4; V: TRBV5-5; size: many; CDR3: CASSSRLGETNEKLFF